This T cell receptor beta chain was sequenced during a study of blood T cell repertoires in COVID-19. Per the authors' pipeline: Nucleated cell number was recorded as an estimate derived from reference gene primer amplification. Generated by immunoSEQ multiplex PCR, the TCRdb table keeps only in-frame clones and is missing some. D and trimming were read from the DNA, whereas the V and J calls and clone size are those reported in that table. In the table there are some 150,000 clones, 81% of which are singletons. The specimen was peripheral blood. This receptor was obtained from a woman in her sixties or seventies with active or convalescent COVID-19.

Here the CDR3 DNA reads TGCAGTGCTAGTCGCGGGATGTCGGGCATGACCGGGGAGCTGTTTTTT. Protein: CSASRGMSGMTGELFF. The gene calls are TRBV20-1 and TRBJ2-2; D might be TRBD2 (6 bases). The V gene's germline CDR1 is DFQATT and CDR2 SNEGSKA (reference sequence). The V gene lost 3 bases and the J gene lost 5 bases, with 19 bases spanning the gap. CDR3 length equals 16 residues.